This entry is about one T cell receptor beta chain. The data were taken from a study of T cell responses to AZD1222 COVID-19 vaccine. Some clones are missing from TCRdb's copy, which holds only in-frame ones; the method was immunoSEQ multiplex PCR. The sample lists 100,000 to 150,000 clones, approximately 85% occurring once. This TCR was sampled from an adult who received the AZD1222 COVID-19 vaccine. The starting material was peripheral blood, obtained 28 days after the second AZD1222 dose.

The CDR3 reads CAWSLRSGGGEKLFF. The CDR3 DNA reads TGTGCCTGGAGCCTCCGGTCAGGGGGTGGTGAAAAACTGTTTTTT. The rearrangement joins TRBV30 to TRBJ1-4; 7 bases map to TRBD1. The CDR3 has 15 amino acids. After removal of 3 bases from V and 7 bases from J, the junction contained 11 bases not matched to a gene. Germline V gives CDR1 GTSNPN, CDR2 SVGIG (reference sequence).